A selection of T cell receptor beta chains follows, all from one sample in a study of cytomegalovirus exposure and HLA in healthy donors. Sequencing used immunoSEQ multiplex PCR; TCRdb keeps in-frame clones, though not all of them. The repertoire has more than 100,000 clones, approximately 79% of them found once; the top ten carry about 4.1%. Sequenced sample: PBMCs. These receptors all come from a man aged 45-60 years in good health and CMV-seropositive. CDR3s include the opening cysteine and the closing phenylalanine or tryptophan. The order of the fields is CDR3 protein, CDR3 DNA, D gene, J gene, V gene, clone size. A D gene is named only where the DNA matches it firmly. The listing skips clone size in some rows; elsewhere it reads once, few, many or a size class.

CDR3aa: CASGLVQLSNNSPLHF
CDR3nt: TGTGCTAGTGGTTTGGTACAATTGTCGAATAATTCACCCCTCCACTTT
d_gene: .
j_gene: TRBJ1-6
v_gene: TRBV12-5
abundance: .

CDR3aa: CASSRDSPLHF
CDR3nt: TGTGCCAGCAGTCGAGATTCACCCCTCCACTTT
d_gene: .
j_gene: TRBJ1-6
v_gene: TRBV6-1
abundance: .

CDR3aa: CASSSTSGGTGELFF
CDR3nt: TGTGCCAGCAGTTCGACTAGCGGGGGGACCGGGGAGCTGTTTTTT
d_gene: TRBD2
j_gene: TRBJ2-2
v_gene: TRBV7-3
abundance: .

CDR3aa: CASSGLAGSTDTQYF
CDR3nt: TGTGCCAGCAGTGGGCTAGCGGGAAGCACAGATACGCAGTATTTT
d_gene: TRBD2
j_gene: TRBJ2-3
v_gene: TRBV6-5
abundance: .

CDR3aa: CASSLGATLEYEQYF
CDR3nt: TGTGCCAGCAGCTTGGGGGCGACACTAGAGTACGAGCAGTACTTC
d_gene: .
j_gene: TRBJ2-7
v_gene: TRBV5-4
abundance: .

CDR3aa: CASSLGSGGTEAFF
CDR3nt: TGTGCCAGCAGCTTAGGATCAGGCGGGACTGAAGCTTTCTTT
d_gene: .
j_gene: TRBJ1-1
v_gene: TRBV7-2
abundance: once

CDR3aa: CASSTTGRETQYF
CDR3nt: TGTGCCAGCTCAACCACGGGAAGAGAGACCCAGTACTTC
d_gene: .
j_gene: TRBJ2-5
v_gene: TRBV18
abundance: .

CDR3aa: CASSLESPRGQPQHF
CDR3nt: TGTGCCAGCAGTTTGGAATCCCCCCGCGGGCAGCCCCAGCATTTT
d_gene: .
j_gene: TRBJ1-5
v_gene: TRBV28
abundance: .

CDR3aa: CASSLSGTGSNQPQHF
CDR3nt: TGCGCCAGCAGCCTATCCGGGACAGGTAGCAATCAGCCCCAGCATTTT
d_gene: TRBD1
j_gene: TRBJ1-5
v_gene: TRBV4-1
abundance: .

CDR3aa: CASRAASAYGYTF
CDR3nt: TGTGCCAGCCGTGCGGCATCGGCCTATGGCTACACCTTC
d_gene: .
j_gene: TRBJ1-2
v_gene: TRBV28
abundance: .

CDR3aa: CASNPTGGTGELFF
CDR3nt: TGTGCCAGCAACCCGACGGGTGGGACCGGGGAGCTGTTTTTT
d_gene: .
j_gene: TRBJ2-2
v_gene: TRBV6-4
abundance: .

CDR3aa: CASSPVEVISGNTIYF
CDR3nt: TGTGCCAGCAGTCCAGTCGAAGTAATCTCTGGAAACACCATATATTTT
d_gene: .
j_gene: TRBJ1-3
v_gene: TRBV28
abundance: .

CDR3aa: CASSYGSSGYNEQFF
CDR3nt: TGTGCCAGCAGTTACGGGTCTAGCGGATACAATGAGCAGTTCTTC
d_gene: TRBD2
j_gene: TRBJ2-1
v_gene: TRBV6-5
abundance: .

CDR3aa: CASSYPRQTPGGDTQYF
CDR3nt: TGTGCCAGCAGTTACCCGCGACAGACACCGGGAGGAGATACGCAGTATTTT
d_gene: TRBD2
j_gene: TRBJ2-3
v_gene: TRBV6-9
abundance: .

CDR3aa: CASSDRGPGELFF
CDR3nt: TGTGCCAGCAGCGACAGGGGCCCCGGGGAGCTGTTTTTT
d_gene: .
j_gene: TRBJ2-2
v_gene: TRBV21-1
abundance: once

CDR3aa: CASSSGTSGTYEQYF
CDR3nt: TGTGCCAGCAGTTCTGGGACTAGCGGGACCTACGAGCAGTACTTC
d_gene: TRBD2
j_gene: TRBJ2-7
v_gene: TRBV28
abundance: .

CDR3aa: CASSAQGGTDTQYF
CDR3nt: TGTGCCAGCAGTGCACAGGGCGGCACAGATACGCAGTATTTT
d_gene: .
j_gene: TRBJ2-3
v_gene: TRBV28
abundance: .

CDR3aa: CASSEAVYEQYF
CDR3nt: TGCGCCAGCAGTGAGGCGGTCTACGAGCAGTACTTC
d_gene: .
j_gene: TRBJ2-7
v_gene: TRBV10-2
abundance: .

CDR3aa: CASSLNPRGLNSPLHF
CDR3nt: TGTGCCAGCAGCTTAAATCCCAGAGGTCTTAATTCACCCCTCCACTTT
d_gene: .
j_gene: TRBJ1-6
v_gene: TRBV7-3
abundance: .

CDR3aa: CASRSEDYGYTF
CDR3nt: TGTGCCAGCCGTAGCGAAGACTATGGCTACACCTTC
d_gene: .
j_gene: TRBJ1-2
v_gene: TRBV6-5
abundance: .

CDR3aa: CASSLSPGGYEQYF
CDR3nt: TGTGCCAGCAGCTTATCGCCGGGAGGCTACGAGCAGTACTTC
d_gene: TRBD2
j_gene: TRBJ2-7
v_gene: TRBV7-8
abundance: .

CDR3aa: CASSHGLAGGGEQFF
CDR3nt: TGTGCCAGCAGCCATGGACTAGCGGGAGGGGGTGAGCAGTTCTTC
d_gene: TRBD2
j_gene: TRBJ2-1
v_gene: TRBV11-2
abundance: few

CDR3aa: CASSPSQGRSYEQYF
CDR3nt: TGTGCCAGCAGCCCCTCCCAGGGTCGCTCCTACGAGCAGTACTTC
d_gene: .
j_gene: TRBJ2-7
v_gene: TRBV6-5
abundance: .

CDR3aa: CAISESARGQVRETQYF
CDR3nt: TGTGCCATCAGTGAGTCAGCCAGGGGGCAGGTCCGGGAGACCCAGTACTTC
d_gene: TRBD1
j_gene: TRBJ2-5
v_gene: TRBV10-3
abundance: .

CDR3aa: CATREGGPHTQYF
CDR3nt: TGTGCCACCAGGGAGGGAGGGCCTCATACGCAGTATTTT
d_gene: TRBD2
j_gene: TRBJ2-3
v_gene: TRBV6-5
abundance: once

CDR3aa: CATRGGRGLQFF
CDR3nt: TGTGCCACTCGGGGAGGTCGAGGGCTGCAGTTCTTC
d_gene: .
j_gene: TRBJ2-1
v_gene: TRBV19
abundance: .

CDR3aa: CSATAVNTEAFF
CDR3nt: TGCAGCGCGACAGCTGTGAACACTGAAGCTTTCTTT
d_gene: .
j_gene: TRBJ1-1
v_gene: TRBV29-1
abundance: .

CDR3aa: CSVDPAQGSNEQFF
CDR3nt: TGCAGCGTTGACCCCGCCCAGGGTTCCAATGAGCAGTTCTTC
d_gene: .
j_gene: TRBJ2-1
v_gene: TRBV29-1
abundance: .

CDR3aa: CASSPAGLAVSYEQYF
CDR3nt: TGTGCCAGCAGTCCCGCGGGACTAGCGGTCTCCTACGAGCAGTACTTC
d_gene: TRBD2
j_gene: TRBJ2-7
v_gene: TRBV28
abundance: few

CDR3aa: CASSTTDLNEKLFF
CDR3nt: TGTGCCAGCAGTACGACAGATCTTAATGAAAAACTGTTTTTT
d_gene: .
j_gene: TRBJ1-4
v_gene: TRBV28
abundance: once

CDR3aa: CASSNVDRGGNQPQHF
CDR3nt: TGTGCCAGTAGTAATGTGGACCGGGGTGGCAATCAGCCCCAGCATTTT
d_gene: .
j_gene: TRBJ1-5
v_gene: TRBV19
abundance: .

CDR3aa: CASSVTSGTYNEQFF
CDR3nt: TGTGCCAGCAGTGTAACTAGCGGGACCTACAATGAGCAGTTCTTC
d_gene: TRBD2
j_gene: TRBJ2-1
v_gene: TRBV28
abundance: .

CDR3aa: CASSLDRSSGYNEQFF
CDR3nt: TGTGCCAGCAGCTTAGATCGGTCTAGCGGATACAATGAGCAGTTCTTC
d_gene: TRBD2
j_gene: TRBJ2-1
v_gene: TRBV11-2
abundance: .

CDR3aa: CASSPGLAGEGNEQFF
CDR3nt: TGTGCCAGCAGCCCCGGACTAGCGGGAGAAGGCAATGAGCAGTTCTTC
d_gene: TRBD2
j_gene: TRBJ2-1
v_gene: TRBV5-4
abundance: .

CDR3aa: CASSLGRGKGNEQFF
CDR3nt: TGTGCCAGCAGCTTAGGCAGGGGGAAGGGCAATGAGCAGTTCTTC
d_gene: TRBD1
j_gene: TRBJ2-1
v_gene: TRBV7-6
abundance: .